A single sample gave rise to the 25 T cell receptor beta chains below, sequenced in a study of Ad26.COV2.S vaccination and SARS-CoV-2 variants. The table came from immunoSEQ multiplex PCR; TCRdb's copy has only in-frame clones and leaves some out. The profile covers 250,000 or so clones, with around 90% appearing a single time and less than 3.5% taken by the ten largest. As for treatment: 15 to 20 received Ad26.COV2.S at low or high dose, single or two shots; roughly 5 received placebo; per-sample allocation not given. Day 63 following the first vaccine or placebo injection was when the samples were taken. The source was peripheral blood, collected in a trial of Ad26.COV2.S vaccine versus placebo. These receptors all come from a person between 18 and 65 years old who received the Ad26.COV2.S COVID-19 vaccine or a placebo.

DNA for the CDR3: TGTGCCAGCAGCCAAGGGGGGGTTTCCCGGGGAGACTATGGCTACACCTTC. This gives the protein CASSQGGVSRGDYGYTF. The chain combines TRBV4-2 with TRBJ1-2; D is possibly TRBD1 (5 bases). Germline V gene data show CDR1 as LGHNA and CDR2 as YNFKEQ. This CDR3 comprises 17 residues. The germline V and J ends were trimmed by 1 base and 3 bases, with 18 bases remaining between them.

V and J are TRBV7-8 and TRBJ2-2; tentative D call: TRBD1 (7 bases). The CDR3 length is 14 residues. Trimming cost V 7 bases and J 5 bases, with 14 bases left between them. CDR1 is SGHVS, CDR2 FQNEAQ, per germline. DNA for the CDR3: TGTGCCAGCACTCGCAGGGGGGAGACCGGGGAGCTGTTTTTT. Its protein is CASTRRGETGELFF.

The CDR3 DNA follows: TGTACCACCAAAGTACAATACGGGGACAATGAGCAGTTCTTC. This codes for CTTKVQYGDNEQFF. The chain combines TRBV6-4 with TRBJ2-1, with a tentative D call TRBD2 (5 bases). Germline CDR1 MRHNA, CDR2 SNTAGT. The CDR3 contains 14 residues.

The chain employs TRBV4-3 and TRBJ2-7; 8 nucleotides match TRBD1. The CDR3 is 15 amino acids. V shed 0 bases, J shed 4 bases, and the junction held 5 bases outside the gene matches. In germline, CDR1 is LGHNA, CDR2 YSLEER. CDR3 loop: CASSQDRTGGYEQYF. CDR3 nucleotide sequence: TGCGCCAGCAGCCAAGATCGAACAGGGGGTTACGAGCAGTACTTC.

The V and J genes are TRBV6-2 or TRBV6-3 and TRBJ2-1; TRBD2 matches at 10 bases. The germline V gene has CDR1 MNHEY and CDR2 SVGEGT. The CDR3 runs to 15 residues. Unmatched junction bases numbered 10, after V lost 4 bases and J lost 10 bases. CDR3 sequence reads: CASSFLAGARNEQFF. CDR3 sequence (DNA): TGTGCCAGCAGTTTCCTAGCGGGAGCGCGCAACGAGCAGTTCTTC.

In nucleotides, the CDR3 is TGTGCCACCAGCAGAGATCAATCGGGAGGACAGACCCAGTACTTC. Its protein product is CATSRDQSGGQTQYF. The V gene is TRBV15, the J gene TRBJ2-5, with 7 bases matching TRBD2. Germline V gene sequence: CDR1 LNHNV, CDR2 YYDKDF (reference sequence). This CDR3 has 15 amino acids. With V trimmed by 0 bases and J by 6 bases, 7 bases remained unmatched.

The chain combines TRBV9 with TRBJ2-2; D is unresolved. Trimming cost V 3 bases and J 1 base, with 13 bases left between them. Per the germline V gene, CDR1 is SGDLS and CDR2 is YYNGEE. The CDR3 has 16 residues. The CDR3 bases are TGTGCCAGCAGCGCCCTGGGTTCCGGGAACACCGGGGAGCTGTTTTTT. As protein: CASSALGSGNTGELFF. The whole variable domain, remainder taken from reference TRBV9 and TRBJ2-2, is DSGVTQTPKHLITATGQRVTLRCSPRSGDLSVYWYQQSLDQGLQFLIQYYNGEERAKGNILERFSAQQFPDLHSELNLSSLELGDSALYFCASSALGSGNTGELFFGEGSRLTVL.

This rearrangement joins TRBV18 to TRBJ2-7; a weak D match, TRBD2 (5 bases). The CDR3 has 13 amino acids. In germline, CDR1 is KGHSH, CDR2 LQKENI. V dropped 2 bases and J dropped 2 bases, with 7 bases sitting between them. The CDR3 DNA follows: TGTGCCAGCTCACCAACGGGGACCTACGAGCAGTACGTC. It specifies CASSPTGTYEQYV.

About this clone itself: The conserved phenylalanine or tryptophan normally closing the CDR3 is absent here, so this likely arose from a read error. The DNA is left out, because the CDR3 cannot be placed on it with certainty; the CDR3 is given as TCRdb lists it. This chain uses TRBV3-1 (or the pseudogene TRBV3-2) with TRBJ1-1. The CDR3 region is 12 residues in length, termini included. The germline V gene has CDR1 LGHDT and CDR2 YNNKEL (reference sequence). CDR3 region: CASSQGRGGAEV.

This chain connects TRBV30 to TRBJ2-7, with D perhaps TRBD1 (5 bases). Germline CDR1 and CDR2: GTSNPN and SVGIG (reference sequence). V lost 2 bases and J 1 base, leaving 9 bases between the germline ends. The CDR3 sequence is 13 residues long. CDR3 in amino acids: CAWSPGNSYEQYF. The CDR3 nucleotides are TGTGCCTGGAGTCCAGGGAATTCCTACGAGCAGTACTTC.

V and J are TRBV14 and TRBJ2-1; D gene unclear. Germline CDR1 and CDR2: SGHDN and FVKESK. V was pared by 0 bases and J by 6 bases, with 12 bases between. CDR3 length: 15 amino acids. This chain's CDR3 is CASSQDSSIGNEQFF. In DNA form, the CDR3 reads TGTGCCAGCAGCCAAGACTCCAGCATCGGCAATGAGCAGTTCTTC.

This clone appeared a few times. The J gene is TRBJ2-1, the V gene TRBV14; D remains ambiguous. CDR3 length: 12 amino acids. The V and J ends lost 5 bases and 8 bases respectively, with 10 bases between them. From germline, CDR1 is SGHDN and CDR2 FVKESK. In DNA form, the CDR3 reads TGTGCCAGCAGCGGCTTTGGGTATGAGCAGTTCTTC. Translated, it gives CASSGFGYEQFF. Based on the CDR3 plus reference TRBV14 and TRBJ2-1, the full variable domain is EAGVTQFPSHSVIEKGQTVTLRCDPISGHDNLYWYRRVMGKEIKFLLHFVKESKQDESGMPNNRFLAERTGGTYSTLKVQPAELEDSGVYFCASSGFGYEQFFGPGTRLTVL.

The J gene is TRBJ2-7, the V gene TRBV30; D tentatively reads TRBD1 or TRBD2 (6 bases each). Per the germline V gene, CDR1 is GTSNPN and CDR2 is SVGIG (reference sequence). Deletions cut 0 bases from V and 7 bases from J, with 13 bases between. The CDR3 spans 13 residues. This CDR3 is CAWSVLPGAEQYV. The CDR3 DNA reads TGTGCCTGGAGTGTACTCCCGGGGGCGGAGCAGTACGTC.

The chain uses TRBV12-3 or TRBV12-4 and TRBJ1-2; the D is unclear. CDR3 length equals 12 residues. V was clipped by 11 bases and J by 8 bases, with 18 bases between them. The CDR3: CAVSISAVGYTF. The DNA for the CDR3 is TGTGCCGTCTCTATCAGTGCAGTAGGCTACACCTTC.

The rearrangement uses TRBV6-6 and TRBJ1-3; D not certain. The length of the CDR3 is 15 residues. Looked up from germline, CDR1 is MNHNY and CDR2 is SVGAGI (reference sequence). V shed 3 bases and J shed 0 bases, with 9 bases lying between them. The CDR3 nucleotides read TGTGCCAGCAGTTATAGGCCTAACTCTGGAAACACCATATATTTT. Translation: CASSYRPNSGNTIYF.

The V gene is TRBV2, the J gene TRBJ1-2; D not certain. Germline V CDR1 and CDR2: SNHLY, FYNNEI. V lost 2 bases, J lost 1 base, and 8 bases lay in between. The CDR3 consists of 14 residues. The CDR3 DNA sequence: TGTGCCAGCAGTGAAAGCCTCCTTAACTATGGCTACACCTTC. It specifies CASSESLLNYGYTF. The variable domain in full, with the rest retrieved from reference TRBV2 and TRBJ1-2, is EPEVTQTPSHQVTQMGQEVILRCVPISNHLYFYWYRQILGQKVEFLVSFYNNEISEKSEIFDDQFSVERPDGSNFTLKIRSTKLEDSAMYFCASSESLLNYGYTFGSGTRLTVV.

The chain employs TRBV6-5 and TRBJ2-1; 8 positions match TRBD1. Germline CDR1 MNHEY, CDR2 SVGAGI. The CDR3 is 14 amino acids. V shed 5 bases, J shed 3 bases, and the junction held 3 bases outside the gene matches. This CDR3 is CASSLGTGYNEQFF. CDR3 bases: TGTGCCAGCAGTCTCGGGACAGGCTACAATGAGCAGTTCTTC.

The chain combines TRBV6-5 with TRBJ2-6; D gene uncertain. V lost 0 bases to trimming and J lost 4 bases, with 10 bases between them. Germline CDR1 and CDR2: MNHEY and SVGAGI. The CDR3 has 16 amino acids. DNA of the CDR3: TGTGCCAGCAGTTACTCGAAATCAGCCGGGGCCAACGTCCTGACTTTC. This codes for CASSYSKSAGANVLTF.

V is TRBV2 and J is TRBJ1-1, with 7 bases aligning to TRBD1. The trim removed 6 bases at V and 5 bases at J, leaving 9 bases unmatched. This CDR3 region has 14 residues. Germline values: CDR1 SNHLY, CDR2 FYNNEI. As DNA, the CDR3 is TGTGCCAGCAGCACTTACAGGGGAGTGACTGAAGCTTTCTTT. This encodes CASSTYRGVTEAFF.

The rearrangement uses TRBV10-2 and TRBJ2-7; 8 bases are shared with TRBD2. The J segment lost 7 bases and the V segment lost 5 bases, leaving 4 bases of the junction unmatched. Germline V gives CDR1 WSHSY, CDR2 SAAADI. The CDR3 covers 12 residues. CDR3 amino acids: CASSRGGLEQYV. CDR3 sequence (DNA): TGCGCCAGCAGTCGGGGGGGCCTGGAGCAGTACGTC.

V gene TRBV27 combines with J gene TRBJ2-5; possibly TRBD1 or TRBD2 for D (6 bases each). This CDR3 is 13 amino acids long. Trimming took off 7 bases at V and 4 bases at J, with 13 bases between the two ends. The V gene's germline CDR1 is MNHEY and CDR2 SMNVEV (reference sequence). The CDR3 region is CASTRRGRETQYF. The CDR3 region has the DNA TGTGCCAGCACCCGACGGGGGCGAGAGACCCAGTACTTC.

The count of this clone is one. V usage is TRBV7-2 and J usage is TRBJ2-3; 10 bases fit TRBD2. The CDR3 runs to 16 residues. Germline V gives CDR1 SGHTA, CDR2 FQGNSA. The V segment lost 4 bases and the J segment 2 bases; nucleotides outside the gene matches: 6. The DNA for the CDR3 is TGTGCCAGCAGCTCAGAGCGGGGGGGGTACACAGATACGCAGTATTTT. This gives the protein CASSSERGGYTDTQYF. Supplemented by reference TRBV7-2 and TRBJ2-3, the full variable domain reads GAGVSQSPSNKVTEKGKDVELRCDPISGHTALYWYRQSLGQGLEFLIYFQGNSAPDKSGLPSDRFSAERTGGSVSTLTIQRTQQEDSAVYLCASSSERGGYTDTQYFGPGTRLTVL.

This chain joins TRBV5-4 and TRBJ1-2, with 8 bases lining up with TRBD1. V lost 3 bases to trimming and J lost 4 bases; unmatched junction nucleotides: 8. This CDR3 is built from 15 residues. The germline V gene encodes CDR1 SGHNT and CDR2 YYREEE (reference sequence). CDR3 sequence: CASSSPGQVLYGYTF. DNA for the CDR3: TGTGCCAGCAGCTCCCCGGGACAGGTACTCTATGGCTACACCTTC.

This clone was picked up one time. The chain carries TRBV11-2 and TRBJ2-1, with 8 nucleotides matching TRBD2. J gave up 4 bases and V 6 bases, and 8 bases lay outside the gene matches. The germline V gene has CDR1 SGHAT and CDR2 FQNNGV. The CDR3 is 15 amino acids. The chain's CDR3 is CASSPGLAVYNEQFF. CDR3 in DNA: TGTGCCAGCAGTCCCGGACTAGCTGTTTACAATGAGCAGTTCTTC.

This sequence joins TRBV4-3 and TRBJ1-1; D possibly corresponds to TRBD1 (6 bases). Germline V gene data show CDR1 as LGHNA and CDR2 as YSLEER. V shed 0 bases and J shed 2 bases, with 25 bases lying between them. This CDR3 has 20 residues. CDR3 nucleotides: TGCGCCAGCAGCCAAGAATGGAAGGGGGGGCGTCTTTCGGTCAACACTGAAGCTTTCTTT. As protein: CASSQEWKGGRLSVNTEAFF.